This is a list of T cell receptor beta chains from one sample in a study of shared T cell receptors in the human thymus. Sequencing was performed with immunoSEQ multiplex PCR; in TCRdb, only in-frame clones are kept and a portion is missing. Of about 540,000 clones listed, approximately 78% are singletons. This sample also appeared in a second study, on human thymus T cells.

Sequencing was performed on thymocytes. Source of these receptors: a boy under three years old with a congenital heart defect. Both conserved end residues are part of each CDR3. A D gene is named only where the DNA matches it firmly. Clone size is not always given. Where it is, it says once, few, many or a class for expanded clones.

clone_size j_call d_call v_call cdr3_aa cdr3_nt
. TRBJ2-1 TRBD1 TRBV4-3 CASSHSGGSEQFF TGCGCCAGCAGCCATTCAGGGGGCAGTGAGCAGTTCTTC
. TRBJ2-3 . TRBV30 CAWTSSRTTSTDTQYF TGTGCCTGGACTTCGTCCCGGACTACCAGCACAGATACGCAGTATTTT
few TRBJ1-5 . TRBV6-1 CASRSDGLTNQPQHF TGTGCCAGCAGAAGTGATGGGCTTACCAATCAGCCCCAGCATTTT
. TRBJ2-5 TRBD2 TRBV29-1 CSVPSGSGGETQYF TGCAGCGTTCCAAGCGGGAGTGGGGGAGAGACCCAGTACTTC
once TRBJ2-7 TRBD1 TRBV27 CASSPKGGTGCYEQYF TGTGCCAGCAGCCCGAAGGGCGGGACAGGGTGCTACGAGCAGTACTTC
. TRBJ2-7 TRBD2 TRBV4-2 CASSQNETSGRTYEQYF TGTGCCAGCAGCCAGAACGAGACTAGCGGGAGGACCTACGAGCAGTACTTC
. TRBJ2-3 . TRBV6-5 CASSDSIHTDTQYF TGTGCCAGCAGCGACTCCATCCACACAGATACGCAGTATTTT
. TRBJ2-1 TRBD2 TRBV11-2 CASSSPLAGYNEQFF TGTGCCAGCAGCTCCCCCCTAGCGGGCTACAATGAGCAGTTCTTC
. TRBJ2-3 TRBD2 TRBV9 CASSVDSGRSTDTQYF TGTGCCAGCAGCGTAGATAGCGGGAGGAGCACAGATACGCAGTATTTT
. TRBJ1-2 . TRBV4-3 CASSQDRGGISLGGYTF TGCGCCAGCAGCCAAGATCGGGGGGGGATAAGCTTAGGAGGCTACACCTTC
. TRBJ2-1 TRBD1 TRBV27 CASSLSGGAFRNEQFF TGTGCCAGCAGTTTATCAGGGGGCGCATTCAGAAATGAGCAGTTCTTC
. TRBJ2-7 . TRBV4-3 CASSQDRGGASYEQYF TGCGCCAGCAGCCAAGATAGGGGGGGGGCTTCCTACGAGCAGTACTTC
. TRBJ1-2 . TRBV25-1 CASRLTGSNYGYTF TGTGCCAGCAGACTGACAGGCTCCAACTATGGCTACACCTTC
few TRBJ2-7 . TRBV4-3 CASSQDRRANYEQYF TGCGCCAGCAGCCAAGATCGGAGAGCGAACTACGAGCAGTACTTC
. TRBJ2-3 TRBD1 TRBV13 CASSPGTGYTDTQYF TGTGCCAGCAGCCCGGGGACAGGGTACACAGATACGCAGTATTTT
once TRBJ2-7 . TRBV5-1 CASSFDSAGGEQYF TGCGCCAGCAGCTTCGACAGTGCCGGAGGGGAGCAGTACTTC
once TRBJ2-7 TRBD1 TRBV19 CASIPGQGDYEQYF TGTGCCAGTATCCCCGGGCAGGGGGACTACGAGCAGTACTTC
. TRBJ1-5 . TRBV19 CASGAGRRSRCNQPQHF TGTGCCAGTGGGGCGGGGAGGCGCTCTCGCTGTAATCAGCCCCAGCATTTT
. TRBJ2-1 . TRBV30 CAWSGLRRARNEQFF TGTGCCTGGAGTGGCCTCAGGAGGGCCCGGAATGAGCAGTTCTTC
. TRBJ1-1 . TRBV19 CASSITGRDTEAFF TGTGCCAGTAGTATCACGGGAAGGGACACTGAAGCTTTCTTT
. TRBJ2-1 TRBD2 TRBV6-6 CASSGSWGEGPNEQFF TGTGCCAGCAGTGGTAGCTGGGGGGAGGGGCCCAATGAGCAGTTCTTC
. TRBJ2-1 . TRBV6-5 CASTHRDEQFF TGTGCCAGCACCCACCGAGATGAGCAGTTCTTC
few TRBJ2-1 . TRBV5-6 CASSLVQYNEQFF TGTGCCAGCAGCTTGGTGCAGTACAATGAGCAGTTCTTC
. TRBJ2-7 TRBD1 TRBV11-2 CASSPNGQGPTYEQYF TGTGCCAGCAGCCCGAACGGACAGGGCCCCACCTACGAGCAGTACTTC
. TRBJ2-1 . TRBV5-4 CASSLGQQGGYNEQFF TGTGCCAGCAGCTTGGGTCAGCAGGGTGGGTACAATGAGCAGTTCTTC
. TRBJ2-7 . TRBV9 CASSAGGGPYEQYF TGTGCCAGCAGCGCAGGAGGGGGCCCCTACGAGCAGTACTTC
. TRBJ2-7 TRBD1 TRBV10-2 CASKERDRCYEQYF TGCGCCAGCAAGGAAAGGGACAGGTGCTACGAGCAGTACTTC
. TRBJ2-7 . TRBV4-3 CASSRDSLTDYEQYF TGCGCCAGCAGCCGAGACTCATTGACGGACTACGAGCAGTACTTC
. TRBJ2-4 . TRBV7-6 CASSLFERRPLAKNIQYF TGTGCCAGCAGCTTATTTGAGCGGAGGCCTCTAGCCAAAAACATTCAGTACTTC
. TRBJ2-1 . TRBV29-1 CSVEDPLVGAAYNEQFF TGCAGCGTTGAAGACCCGCTGGTGGGGGCCGCCTACAATGAGCAGTTCTTC
. TRBJ1-5 . TRBV6-6 CASSYPGNQPQHF TGTGCCAGCAGTTACCCCGGGAATCAGCCCCAGCATTTT
. TRBJ2-2 . TRBV4-1 CASSQDGGSQWDANTGELFF TGCGCCAGCAGCCAAGATGGGGGCAGTCAGTGGGACGCGAACACCGGGGAGCTGTTTTTT
. TRBJ2-3 . TRBV7-3 CASSSSSGQHNTSDTQYF TGTGCCAGCAGCTCCAGCTCAGGACAGCATAATACCTCAGATACGCAGTATTTT
. TRBJ1-4 . TRBV14 CASSQEMGLREKLFF TGTGCCAGCAGCCAAGAAATGGGCCTCCGCGAAAAACTGTTTTTT
. TRBJ2-2 . TRBV11-2 CASSPILNTGELFF TGTGCCAGCAGCCCTATCCTGAACACCGGGGAGCTGTTTTTT
. TRBJ2-1 TRBD2 TRBV29-1 CSVDWTSGRRYEQFF TGCAGCGTTGACTGGACTAGCGGGAGACGGTATGAGCAGTTCTTC
few TRBJ2-5 . TRBV6-8 CASSYGSEGKGGETQYF TGTGCCAGCAGTTACGGATCGGAGGGCAAGGGGGGGGAGACCCAGTACTTC
. TRBJ1-1 . TRBV16 CASSQSAGGAGTEAFF TGTGCCAGCAGCCAATCGGCTGGGGGCGCAGGCACTGAAGCTTTCTTT